The source of this TCR beta chain is a study of cytomegalovirus exposure and HLA in healthy donors. The CDR3 length is 19 residues. The V end was cut by 3 bases, the J end by 1 base, with 20 bases between. Germline CDR1 and CDR2: SGHDT and YYEEEE. Amplification used 60 Vbeta primers and 13 Jbeta primers. Only in-frame clones appear in the TCRdb table, and some are missing; sequencing was by immunoSEQ multiplex PCR. The data show 100,000 to 150,000 clones, 65% to 80% seen once. This chain joins TRBV5-6 and TRBJ2-6, with D possibly matching TRBD2 (6 bases). Sequencing was done on a sample of PBMCs. This receptor was taken from a human donor in good health. CDR3 bases: TGTGCCAGCAGCTCACCAAGTGGGGGGTTTGCTTCTGGGGCCAACGTCCTGACTTTC. Amino acid sequence: CASSSPSGGFASGANVLTF.